A selection of T cell receptor beta chains follows, all from one sample in a study of Ad26.COV2.S vaccination and SARS-CoV-2 variants. Produced via immunoSEQ multiplex PCR; TCRdb's table is partial and in-frame only. The sample has about 680,000 clones, around 89% seen once; the top ten hold approximately 1.5%. The sequencing here drew on peripheral blood, taken in a trial of Ad26.COV2.S vaccine versus placebo. Receptors were obtained from a person aged 18-65 years who received the Ad26.COV2.S COVID-19 vaccine or a placebo. Each CDR3 is given with its conserved first and last residue. Each record gives: J gene, clone size, D gene, V gene, CDR3 DNA, CDR3 protein. D genes are given only for firm matches. Not every row has a clone size; where given, it reads once, few, many or a size class.

TRBJ2-1 NA TRBD2 TRBV3-1/TRBV3-2 TGTGCCAGCAGCCAAGAGTTCCCGGGCGGAGCGGGAGTTTACAATGAGCAGTTCTTC CASSQEFPGGAGVYNEQFF
TRBJ2-2 NA NA TRBV10-1 TGCGCCAGCAGTGAGACACAGGGCGACACCGGGGAGCTGTTTTTT CASSETQGDTGELFF
TRBJ1-6 NA NA TRBV9 TGTGCCAGCGGGTCCCCTAATTCACCCCTCCACTTT CASGSPNSPLHF
TRBJ2-1 once TRBD2 TRBV6-6 TGTGCCAGCAGTTACACGGGACTAGGGCCTTACAATGAGCAGTTCTTC CASSYTGLGPYNEQFF
TRBJ1-1 NA NA TRBV27 TGTGCCAGCAGTTTGTTGTCAAGCACTGAAGCTTTCTTT CASSLLSSTEAFF
TRBJ2-7 NA NA TRBV13 TGTGCCAGCAGCCACCCAGAGGCCCAAAAAGGGACCTACGAGCAGTACTTC CASSHPEAQKGTYEQYF
TRBJ2-3 NA NA TRBV18 TGTGCCAGCTCACCGGGAAACACAGATACGCAGTATTTT CASSPGNTDTQYF
TRBJ1-4 few NA TRBV27 TGTGCCAGCAGTTTATGGGGGGCGGGTAATGAAAAACTGTTTTTT CASSLWGAGNEKLFF
TRBJ2-5 NA NA TRBV5-1 TGCGCCAGCAGCTTAGATGGGGCTAGGGAGACCCAGTACTTC CASSLDGARETQYF
TRBJ1-1 once NA TRBV29-1 TGCAGCGTTGAAACCCCAGGGATAATTGAAGCTTTCTTT CSVETPGIIEAFF